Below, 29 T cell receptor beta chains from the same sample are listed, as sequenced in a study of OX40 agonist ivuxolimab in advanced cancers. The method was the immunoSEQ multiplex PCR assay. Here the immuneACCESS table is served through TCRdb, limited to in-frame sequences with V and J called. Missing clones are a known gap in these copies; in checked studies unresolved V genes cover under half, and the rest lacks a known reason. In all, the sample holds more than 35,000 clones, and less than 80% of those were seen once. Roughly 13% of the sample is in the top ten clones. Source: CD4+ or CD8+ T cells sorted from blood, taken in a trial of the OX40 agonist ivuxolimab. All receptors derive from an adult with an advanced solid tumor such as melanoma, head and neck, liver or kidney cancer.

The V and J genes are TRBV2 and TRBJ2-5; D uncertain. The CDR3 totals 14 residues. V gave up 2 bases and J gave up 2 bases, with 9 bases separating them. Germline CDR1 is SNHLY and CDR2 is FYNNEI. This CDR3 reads CASSERLQQETQYF. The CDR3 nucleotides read TGTGCCAGCAGTGAACGATTGCAGCAAGAGACCCAGTACTTC.

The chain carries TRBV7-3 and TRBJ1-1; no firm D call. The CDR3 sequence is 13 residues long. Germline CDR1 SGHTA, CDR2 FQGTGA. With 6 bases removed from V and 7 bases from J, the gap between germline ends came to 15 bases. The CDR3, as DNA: TGTGCCAGCAGATTAGGCCCAGGCAGTGAAGCTTTCTTT. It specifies CASRLGPGSEAFF.

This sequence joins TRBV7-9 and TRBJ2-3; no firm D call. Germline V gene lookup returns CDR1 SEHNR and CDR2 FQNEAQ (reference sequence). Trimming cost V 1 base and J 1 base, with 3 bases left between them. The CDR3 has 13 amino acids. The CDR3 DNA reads TGTGCCAGCAGCTTAGGGGGCACAGATACGCAGTATTTT. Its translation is CASSLGGTDTQYF.

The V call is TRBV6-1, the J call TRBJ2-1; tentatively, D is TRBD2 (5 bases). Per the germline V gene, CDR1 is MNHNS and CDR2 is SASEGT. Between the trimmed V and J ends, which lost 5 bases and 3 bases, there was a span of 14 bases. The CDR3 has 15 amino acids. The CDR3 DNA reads TGTGCCAGCAGTCGGATCGGGGTGGACTACAATGAGCAGTTCTTC. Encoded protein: CASSRIGVDYNEQFF.

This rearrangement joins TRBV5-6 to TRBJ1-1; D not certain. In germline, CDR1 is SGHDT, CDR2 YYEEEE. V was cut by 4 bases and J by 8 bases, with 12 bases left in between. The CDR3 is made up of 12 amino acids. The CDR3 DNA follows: TGTGCCAGCAGCCGCCGCCTGGCGGAAGCTTTCTTT. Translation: CASSRRLAEAFF. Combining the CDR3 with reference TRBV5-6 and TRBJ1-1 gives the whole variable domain DAGVTQSPTHLIKTRGQQVTLRCSPKSGHDTVSWYQQALGQGPQFIFQYYEEEERQRGNFPDRFSGHQFPNYSSELNVNALLLGDSALYLCASSRRLAEAFFGQGTRLTVV.

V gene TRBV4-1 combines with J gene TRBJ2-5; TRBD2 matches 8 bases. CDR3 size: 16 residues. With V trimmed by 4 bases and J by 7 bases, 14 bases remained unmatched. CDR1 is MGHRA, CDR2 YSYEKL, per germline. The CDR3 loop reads CASSLGGGRPGGTQYF. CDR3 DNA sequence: TGCGCCAGCAGCCTTGGGGGCGGGAGGCCGGGGGGGACCCAGTACTTC.

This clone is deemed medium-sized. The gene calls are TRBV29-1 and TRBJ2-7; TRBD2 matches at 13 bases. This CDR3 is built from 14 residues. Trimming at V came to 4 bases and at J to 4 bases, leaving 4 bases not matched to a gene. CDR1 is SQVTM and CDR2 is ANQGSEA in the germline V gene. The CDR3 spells CSVGTSGSQYEQYF. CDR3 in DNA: TGCAGCGTTGGGACTAGCGGGAGCCAGTACGAGCAGTACTTC.

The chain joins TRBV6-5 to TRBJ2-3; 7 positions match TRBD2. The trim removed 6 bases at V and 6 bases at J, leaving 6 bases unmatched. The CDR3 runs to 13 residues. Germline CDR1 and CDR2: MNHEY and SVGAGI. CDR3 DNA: TGTGCCAGCAGCGCGGGAGAGACGGATACGCAGTATTTT. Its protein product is CASSAGETDTQYF.

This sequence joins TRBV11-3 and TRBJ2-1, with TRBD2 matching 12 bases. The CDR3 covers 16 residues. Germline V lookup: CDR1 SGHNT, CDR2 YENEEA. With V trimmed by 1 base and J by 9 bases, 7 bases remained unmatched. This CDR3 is CASSLGASGGEGEQFF. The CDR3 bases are TGTGCCAGCAGCTTAGGAGCTAGCGGGGGGGAAGGTGAGCAGTTCTTC.

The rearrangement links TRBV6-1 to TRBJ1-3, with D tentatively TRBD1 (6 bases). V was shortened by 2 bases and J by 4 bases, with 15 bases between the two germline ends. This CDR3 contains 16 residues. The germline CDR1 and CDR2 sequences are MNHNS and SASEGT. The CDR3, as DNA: TGTGCCAGCAGTGAAACGGTGGTAGGGACAGGAAACACCATATATTTT. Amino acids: CASSETVVGTGNTIYF.

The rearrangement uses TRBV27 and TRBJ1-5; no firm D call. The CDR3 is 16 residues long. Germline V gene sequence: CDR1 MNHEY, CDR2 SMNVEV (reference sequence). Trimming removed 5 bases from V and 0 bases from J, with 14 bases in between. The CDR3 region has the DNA TGTGCCAGCAGTCCGTCGACCGGGGATAGCAATCAGCCCCAGCATTTT. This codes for CASSPSTGDSNQPQHF.

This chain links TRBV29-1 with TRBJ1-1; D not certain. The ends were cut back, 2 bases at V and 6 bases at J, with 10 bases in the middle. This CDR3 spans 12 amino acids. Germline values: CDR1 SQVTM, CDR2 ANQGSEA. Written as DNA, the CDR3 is TGCAGCGTTGAACATGGAGGCGCTGAAGCTTTCTTT. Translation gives CSVEHGGAEAFF.

CDR3 protein: CASIPWGASYEQYF. The DNA for the CDR3 is TGTGCCAGCATCCCCTGGGGGGCAAGCTACGAGCAGTACTTC. The gene calls are TRBV7-9 and TRBJ2-7; TRBD1 or TRBD2 may be the D gene (6 bases each). Germline values: CDR1 SEHNR, CDR2 FQNEAQ (reference sequence). The ends were cut back, 7 bases at V and 3 bases at J, with 16 bases in the middle. The CDR3 extends over 14 amino acids. Using reference TRBV7-9 and TRBJ2-7 for the parts outside the CDR3, the full variable domain is DTGVSQNPRHKITKRGQNVTFRCDPISEHNRLYWYRQTLGQGPEFLTYFQNEAQLEKSRLLSDRFSAERPKGSFSTLEIQRTEQGDSAMYLCASIPWGASYEQYFGPGTRLTVT.

In nucleotides, the CDR3 is TGTGCCAGCAGTTACACAATATTGGGTTACGAGCAGTACTTC. Protein sequence: CASSYTILGYEQYF. The rearrangement links TRBV27 to TRBJ2-7; D remains ambiguous. The CDR3 has 14 amino acids. The germline V gene encodes CDR1 MNHEY and CDR2 SMNVEV (reference sequence). V was shortened by 4 bases and J by 4 bases, with 14 bases between the two germline ends.

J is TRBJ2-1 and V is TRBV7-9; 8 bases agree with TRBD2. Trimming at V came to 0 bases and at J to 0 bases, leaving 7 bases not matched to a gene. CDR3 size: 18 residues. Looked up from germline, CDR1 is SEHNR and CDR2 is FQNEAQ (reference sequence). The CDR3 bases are TGTGCCAGCAGCTTAGCCCCACCCAGCGGGAGCTCCTACAATGAGCAGTTCTTC. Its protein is CASSLAPPSGSSYNEQFF. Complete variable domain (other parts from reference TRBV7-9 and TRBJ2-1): DTGVSQNPRHKITKRGQNVTFRCDPISEHNRLYWYRQTLGQGPEFLTYFQNEAQLEKSRLLSDRFSAERPKGSFSTLEIQRTEQGDSAMYLCASSLAPPSGSSYNEQFFGPGTRLTVL.

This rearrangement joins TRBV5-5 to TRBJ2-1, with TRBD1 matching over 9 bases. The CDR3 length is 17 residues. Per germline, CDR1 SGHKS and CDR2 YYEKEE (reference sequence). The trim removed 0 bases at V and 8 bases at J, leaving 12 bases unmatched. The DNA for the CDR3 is TGTGCCAGCAGCTTGGCCTCCGGGACAGGGTATTGGGATGAGCAGTTCTTC. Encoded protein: CASSLASGTGYWDEQFF.

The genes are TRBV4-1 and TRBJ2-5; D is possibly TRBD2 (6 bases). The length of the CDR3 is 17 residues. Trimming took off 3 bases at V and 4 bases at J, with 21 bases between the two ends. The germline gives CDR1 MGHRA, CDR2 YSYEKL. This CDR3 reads CASSQRPGWGVGETQYF. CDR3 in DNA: TGCGCCAGCAGCCAGCGCCCAGGGTGGGGGGTTGGAGAGACCCAGTACTTC.

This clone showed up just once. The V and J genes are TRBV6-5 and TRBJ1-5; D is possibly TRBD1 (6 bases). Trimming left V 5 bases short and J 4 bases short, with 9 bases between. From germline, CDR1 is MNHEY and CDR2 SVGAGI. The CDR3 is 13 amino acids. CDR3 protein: CASSSRGNQPQHF. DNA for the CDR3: TGTGCCAGCAGTAGCAGGGGAAATCAGCCCCAGCATTTT.

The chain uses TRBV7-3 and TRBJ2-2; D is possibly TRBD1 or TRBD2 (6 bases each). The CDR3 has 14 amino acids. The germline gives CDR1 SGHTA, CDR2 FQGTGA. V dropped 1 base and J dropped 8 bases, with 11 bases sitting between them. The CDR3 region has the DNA TGTGCCAGCAGCTTAAGTCCGGGGGCAGGGGAGCTGTTTTTT. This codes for CASSLSPGAGELFF.

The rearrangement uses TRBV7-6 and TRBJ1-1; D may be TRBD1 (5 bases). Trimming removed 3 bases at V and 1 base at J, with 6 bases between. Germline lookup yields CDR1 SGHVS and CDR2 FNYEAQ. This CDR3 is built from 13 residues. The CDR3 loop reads CASSFGGNTEAFF. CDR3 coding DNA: TGTGCCAGCAGCTTTGGGGGGAACACTGAAGCTTTCTTT.

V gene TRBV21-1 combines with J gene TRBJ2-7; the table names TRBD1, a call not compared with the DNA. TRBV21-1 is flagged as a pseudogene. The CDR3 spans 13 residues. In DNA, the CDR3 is TGTGCCAGCAGGGGGGCAGGGTCCTACGAGCAGTACTTC. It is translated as CASRGAGSYEQYF.

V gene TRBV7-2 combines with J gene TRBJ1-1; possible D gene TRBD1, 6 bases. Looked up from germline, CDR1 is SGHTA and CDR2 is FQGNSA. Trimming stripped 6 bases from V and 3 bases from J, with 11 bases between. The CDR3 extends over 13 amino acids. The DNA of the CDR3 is TGTGCCAGCAGGACAGGTTGGGACACTGAAGCTTTCTTT. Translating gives CASRTGWDTEAFF.

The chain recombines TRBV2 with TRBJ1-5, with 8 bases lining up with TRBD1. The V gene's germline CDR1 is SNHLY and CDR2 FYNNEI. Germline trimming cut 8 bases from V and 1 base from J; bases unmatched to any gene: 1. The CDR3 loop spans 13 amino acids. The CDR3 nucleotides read TGTGCCAGCCGGACAGGGAGCAATCAGCCCCAGCATTTT. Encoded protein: CASRTGSNQPQHF.

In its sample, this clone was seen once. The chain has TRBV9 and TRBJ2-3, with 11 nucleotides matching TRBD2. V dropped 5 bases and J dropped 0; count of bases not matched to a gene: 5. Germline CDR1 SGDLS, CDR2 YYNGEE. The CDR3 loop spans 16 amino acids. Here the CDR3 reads CASSSGLAGSTDTQYF. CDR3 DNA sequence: TGTGCCAGCAGTTCCGGACTAGCGGGTAGCACAGATACGCAGTATTTT.

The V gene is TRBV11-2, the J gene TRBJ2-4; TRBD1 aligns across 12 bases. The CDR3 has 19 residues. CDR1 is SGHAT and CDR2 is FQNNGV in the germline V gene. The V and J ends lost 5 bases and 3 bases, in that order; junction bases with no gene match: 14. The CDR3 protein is CASSPRGTGGIIGKNIQYF. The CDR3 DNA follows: TGTGCCAGCAGCCCCCGGGGGACAGGGGGCATCATTGGCAAAAACATTCAGTACTTC.

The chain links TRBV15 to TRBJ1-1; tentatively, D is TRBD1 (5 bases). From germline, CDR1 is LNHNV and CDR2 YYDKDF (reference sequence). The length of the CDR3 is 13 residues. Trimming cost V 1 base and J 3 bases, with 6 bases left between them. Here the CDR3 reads CATSRGRDTEAFF. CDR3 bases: TGTGCCACCAGCAGAGGCAGGGACACTGAAGCTTTCTTT.

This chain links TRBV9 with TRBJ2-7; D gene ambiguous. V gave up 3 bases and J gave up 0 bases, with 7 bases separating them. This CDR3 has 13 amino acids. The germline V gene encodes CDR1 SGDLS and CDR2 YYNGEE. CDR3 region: CASSGLNSYEQYF. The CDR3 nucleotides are TGTGCCAGCAGCGGGCTTAACTCCTACGAGCAGTACTTC.

The chain's CDR3 is CASSLATAYEQYF. The CDR3 nucleotides read TGTGCCAGCAGCTTAGCGACAGCCTACGAGCAGTACTTC. The V gene is TRBV11-1, the J gene TRBJ2-7, with D tentatively TRBD1 (5 bases). Trimming cost V 0 bases and J 2 bases, with 5 bases left between them. Germline lookup yields CDR1 SGHAT and CDR2 FQDESV (reference sequence). This CDR3 has 13 residues.

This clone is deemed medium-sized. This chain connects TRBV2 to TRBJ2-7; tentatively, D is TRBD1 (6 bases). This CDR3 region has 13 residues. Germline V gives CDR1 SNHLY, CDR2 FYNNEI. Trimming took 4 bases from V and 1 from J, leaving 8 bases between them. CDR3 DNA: TGTGCCAGCAGTGGGGACACGTCCTACGAGCAGTACTTC. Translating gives CASSGDTSYEQYF.